What follows are 12 T cell receptor beta chains derived from one specimen sequenced in a study of CD8+ T cells in alopecia areata (dated by TCRdb to the late 2010s). The method behind the library was the immunoSEQ multiplex PCR assay. To provide template for TCR sequencing, every sample had RNA extracted and reverse transcribed into cDNA. TCRdb took over this immuneACCESS table, retaining in-frame rearrangements with V and J assigned. Such tables are incomplete; in checked studies, under half of the missing clones stem from an unresolved V gene, and the remainder is unexplained. This sample holds over 200,000 clones; 50% to 70% were observed only once. Jointly, the top ten make up around 0.46% of the sample. Per the publication, the time point label means: baseline before oral tofacitinib. This specimen was CD4+ T cells sorted from blood, taken at week 0. Every receptor here comes from a human donor with alopecia areata.

The chain combines TRBV14 with TRBJ2-1; D ambiguous. V lost 4 bases and J lost 9, with 10 bases in between. The CDR3 runs to 12 residues. Germline V gene sequence: CDR1 SGHDN, CDR2 FVKESK. The CDR3 sequence: CASSPGRGEQFF. CDR3 sequence (DNA): TGTGCCAGCAGCCCTGGACGCGGTGAGCAGTTCTTC.

The gene calls are TRBV7-8 and TRBJ2-3; TRBD1 matches at 7 bases. The CDR3 sequence is 13 residues long. After removal of 5 bases from V and 3 bases from J, the junction contained 2 bases not matched to a gene. Germline CDR1 SGHVS, CDR2 FQNEAQ. CDR3 coding DNA: TGTGCCAGCAGCCAGGGACAGACAGATACGCAGTATTTT. Translated, it gives CASSQGQTDTQYF.

The chain links TRBV9 to TRBJ2-7; TRBD1 is a possible D gene (6 bases). The germline gives CDR1 SGDLS, CDR2 YYNGEE. The CDR3 totals 15 residues. V was clipped by 4 bases and J by 0 bases, with 14 bases between them. The CDR3 here is CASSRRTESSYEQYF. The CDR3 coding sequence is TGTGCCAGCAGCAGGCGGACAGAAAGCTCCTACGAGCAGTACTTC.

The V gene is TRBV29-1, the J gene TRBJ1-4, with D unclear. There are 12 residues in the CDR3. Looked up from germline, CDR1 is SQVTM and CDR2 is ANQGSEA. Trimming took 4 bases from V and 8 from J, leaving 11 bases between them. This chain's CDR3 is CSVGRAGEKLFF. Written as DNA, the CDR3 is TGCAGCGTTGGAAGGGCGGGCGAAAAACTGTTTTTT.

This clone appeared a few times. The rearrangement uses TRBV29-1 and TRBJ2-2, with 7 positions matching TRBD1. Germline trimming cut 5 bases from V and 1 base from J; bases unmatched to any gene: 4. The CDR3 totals 14 residues. Germline values: CDR1 SQVTM, CDR2 ANQGSEA. CDR3 sequence: CSVMGTENTGELFF. The CDR3 nucleotides read TGCAGCGTTATGGGGACAGAGAACACCGGGGAGCTGTTTTTT.

The V and J genes are TRBV30 and TRBJ1-2; TRBD1 agrees at 9 bases. Per the germline V gene, CDR1 is GTSNPN and CDR2 is SVGIG (reference sequence). Unmatched junction bases numbered 17, after V lost 0 bases and J lost 6 bases. This CDR3 region has 18 residues. The CDR3 DNA follows: TGTGCCTGGAGTGTACTAGGGGACAGGGTTCGTTTTTTCGATGGCTACACCTTC. Amino acid sequence: CAWSVLGDRVRFFDGYTF.

The chain has TRBV28 and TRBJ1-2; no firm D call. Germline CDR1 MDHEN, CDR2 SYDVKM. The CDR3 runs to 14 residues. Trimming shortened V by 2 bases and J by 2 bases, and 9 bases separated the two germline ends. The CDR3: CASSLVGVNYGYTF. The CDR3 DNA follows: TGTGCCAGCAGTTTAGTCGGGGTGAACTATGGCTACACCTTC.

The chain is built from TRBV25-1 and TRBJ1-6, with no clear D. The CDR3 is made up of 13 amino acids. V dropped 7 bases and J dropped 7 bases, with 11 bases sitting between them. In germline, CDR1 is MGHDK, CDR2 SYGVNS. The CDR3 region has the DNA TGTGCCAGCACCCACGGAAGGAATTCACCCCTCCACTTT. Encoded protein: CASTHGRNSPLHF.

J is TRBJ2-1 and V is TRBV30, with TRBD2 identical over 7 bases. The ends lost 6 bases at V and 15 bases at J; junction bases unmatched: 14. The germline V gene encodes CDR1 GTSNPN and CDR2 SVGIG (reference sequence). The CDR3 has 12 amino acids. The CDR3 coding sequence is TGTGCCTGCCCTCGGGGCGGGGAGGGTCGGTTCTTC. Translation gives CACPRGGEGRFF.

This chain joins TRBV18 and TRBJ1-1, with D tentatively TRBD1 (5 bases). CDR3 length equals 14 residues. CDR1 and CDR2 from the germline V gene are KGHSH and LQKENI. Trimming removed 4 bases at V and 1 base at J, with 10 bases between. For the CDR3, the DNA is TGTGCCAGCTCACAACTGGACAAGAACACTGAAGCTTTCTTT. Its protein product is CASSQLDKNTEAFF.

The CDR3 sequence: CASSWTGLRDYGYTF. CDR3 DNA: TGTGCCAGCAGCTGGACCGGACTGAGAGACTATGGCTACACCTTC. The chain uses TRBV5-6 and TRBJ1-2; D remains ambiguous. Per germline, CDR1 SGHDT and CDR2 YYEEEE. CDR3 size: 15 residues. Trimming pared 3 bases from V and 3 bases from J, leaving 15 bases between.

This clone was detected a few times. V and J are TRBV6-1 and TRBJ2-3; 7 nucleotides line up with TRBD1. J lost 0 bases, V lost 4 bases, and 10 bases had no gene match. In germline, CDR1 is MNHNS, CDR2 SASEGT. This CDR3 region has 17 residues. The CDR3 is CASSGKGQGVSTDTQYF. CDR3 nucleotides: TGTGCCAGCAGTGGGAAAGGTCAGGGGGTTAGCACAGATACGCAGTATTTT.